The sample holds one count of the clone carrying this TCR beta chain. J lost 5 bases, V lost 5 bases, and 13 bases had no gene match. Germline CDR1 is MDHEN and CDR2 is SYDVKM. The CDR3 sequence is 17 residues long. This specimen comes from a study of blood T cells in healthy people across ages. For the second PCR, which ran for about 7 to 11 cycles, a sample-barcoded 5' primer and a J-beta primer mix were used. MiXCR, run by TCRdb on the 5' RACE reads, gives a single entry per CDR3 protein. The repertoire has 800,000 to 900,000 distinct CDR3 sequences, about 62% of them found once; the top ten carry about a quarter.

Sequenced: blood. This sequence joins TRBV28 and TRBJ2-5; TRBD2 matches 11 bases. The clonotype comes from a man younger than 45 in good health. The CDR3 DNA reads TGTGCCAGCAGTAACGGGCCGCCGAGACTAGCGGGGGAGACCCAGTACTTC. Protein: CASSNGPPRLAGETQYF.